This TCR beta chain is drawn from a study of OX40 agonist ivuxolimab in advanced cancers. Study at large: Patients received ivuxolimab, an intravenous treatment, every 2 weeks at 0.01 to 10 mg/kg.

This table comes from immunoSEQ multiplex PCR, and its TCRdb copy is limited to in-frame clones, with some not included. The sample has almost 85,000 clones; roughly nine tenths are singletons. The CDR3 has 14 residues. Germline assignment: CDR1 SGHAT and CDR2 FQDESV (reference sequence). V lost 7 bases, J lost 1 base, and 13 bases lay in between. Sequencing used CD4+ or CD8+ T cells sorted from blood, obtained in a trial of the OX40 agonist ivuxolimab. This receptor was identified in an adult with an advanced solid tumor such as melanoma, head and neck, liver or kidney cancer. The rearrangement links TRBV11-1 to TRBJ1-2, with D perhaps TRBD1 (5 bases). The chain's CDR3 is CASTRDRYNYGYTF. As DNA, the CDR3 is TGTGCCAGCACCAGGGACCGTTATAACTATGGCTACACCTTC.